The clone carrying this T cell receptor (beta chain) has a single count. Its antigen remains unidentified. About 0.45 to 1 ug RNA was reverse transcribed with random hexamers. TCRdb analysed the immunoSEQ multiplex PCR reads with MiXCR anew, one entry per CDR3 protein. The table records 100,000 to 150,000 distinct CDR3 sequences, more than 90% of them present only once. The sample comes from a study of CD8 T cells in Susac syndrome. Study-wide results and caveats: It was acknowledged in the study that the number of individuals who were included in its TCR sequencing and HLA analysis was relatively small.

V lost 4 bases to trimming and J lost 0 bases, with 6 bases between them. Germline-derived CDR1 and CDR2 are LGHDT and YNNKEL (reference sequence). The CDR3 is made up of 14 amino acids. TCR beta sequencing covered blood CD8+ and CD4+ T cells. TEMRA cells were enriched by FACS, and CD4+ and CD8+ T cells were negatively isolated. The sequence derives from a human donor in good health. The chain carries TRBV3-1 and TRBJ2-2, with D uncertain. The specimen sequenced was CD4+ T cells from PBMCs. The CDR3 nucleotides are TGTGCCAGCAGCCCCCGTACGAACACCGGGGAGCTGTTTTTT. Protein: CASSPRTNTGELFF.